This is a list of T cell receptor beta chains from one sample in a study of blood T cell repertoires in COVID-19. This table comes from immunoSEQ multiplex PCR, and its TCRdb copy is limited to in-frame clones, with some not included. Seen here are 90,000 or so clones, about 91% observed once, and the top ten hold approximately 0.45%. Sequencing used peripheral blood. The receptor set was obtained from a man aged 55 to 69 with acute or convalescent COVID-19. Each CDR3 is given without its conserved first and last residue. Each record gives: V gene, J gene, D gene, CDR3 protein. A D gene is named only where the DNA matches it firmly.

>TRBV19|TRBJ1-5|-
ASSIPVTGVRLSNQPQH
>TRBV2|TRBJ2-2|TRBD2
ASSATSGRAFGELF
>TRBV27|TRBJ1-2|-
ASSLRGMLGYT
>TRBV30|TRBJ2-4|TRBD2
AWSQGRLAGRAKNIQY
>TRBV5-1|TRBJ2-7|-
ASSLTAPYEQY
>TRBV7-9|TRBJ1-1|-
ASAAGNTEAF
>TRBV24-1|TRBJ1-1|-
ATSDFTGQGAF
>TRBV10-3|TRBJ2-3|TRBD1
AISDLTRGRTDTQY
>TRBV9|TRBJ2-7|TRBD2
ASSARGTSDYEQY
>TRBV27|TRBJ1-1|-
ASSSLTTEAF
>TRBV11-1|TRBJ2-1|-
ASSQRPAPSYNEQF
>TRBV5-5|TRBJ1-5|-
ASSRPGQPQH
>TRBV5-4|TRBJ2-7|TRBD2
ASSLDLAGGGEQY
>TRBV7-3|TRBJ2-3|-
ASSFASWDTQY
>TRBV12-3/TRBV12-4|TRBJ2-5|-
ASSLMSAETQY
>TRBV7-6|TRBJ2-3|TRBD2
ASRGGDDTQY
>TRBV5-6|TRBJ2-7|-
ASSSGSSYEQY
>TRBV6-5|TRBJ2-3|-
ASRGAGHRPHTQY